What follows is one TCR beta chain and its context. No antigen is known for it. This specimen belongs to a study of T-cell reconstitution after alpha-beta-depleted transplantation in children. Study-level findings and limits: Newly made T cells mostly supplied T-cell counts and diversity one year after transplant. Several hundred expanded graft clones reportedly were the source of alpha-beta T cells about two months after transplant.

Unique molecular identifiers were used to barcode this TCRbeta library. Each CDR3 protein gets one entry after TCRdb re-called the PCR reads with MiXCR. The repertoire has hundreds of thousands of distinct CDR3 sequences, around 14% of them found once; the top ten carry around 0.79%. This receptor was obtained from a girl aged 2 to 9 with congenital amegakaryocytic thrombocytopenia, due to receive a stem cell transplant. The material sequenced was PBMCs, taken before TCRalphabeta/CD19-depleted stem cell transplant.

The CDR3: CASRNEDRGLYEQYF. CDR3 nucleotide sequence: TGTGCCAGCAGGAATGAGGACAGGGGCCTCTACGAGCAGTACTTC. The J gene is TRBJ2-7, the V gene TRBV7-9, with TRBD1 matching over 9 bases. This CDR3 contains 15 residues. The germline V gene encodes CDR1 SEHNR and CDR2 FQNEAQ (reference sequence). V gave up 6 bases and J gave up 3 bases; unmatched junction bases: 9.